Sequencing of this TCR beta chain was carried out in a study of T cells after somatic rescue of genetic block. From germline, CDR1 is MGHDK and CDR2 SYGVNS. Trimming removed 6 bases from V and 10 bases from J, with 19 bases in between. The length of the CDR3 is 14 residues. The repertoire was sequenced with immunoSEQ multiplex PCR; TCRdb's copy has only in-frame clones and lacks some. The sample yields under 150,000 clones, about 90% seen once. The clonotype comes from a woman aged 18-29 years. Sequenced material: peripheral blood mononuclear cells (PBMCs). The rearrangement links TRBV25-1 to TRBJ1-5, with D possibly TRBD1 on 5 matching bases. The CDR3 DNA reads as TGTGCCAGCAGCTCAGGGAGGAGACAGCGACCCCAGCATTTT. This translates into CASSSGRRQRPQHF.